This T cell receptor (beta chain) stems from a study of blood T cell repertoires in COVID-19. Study summary: Material from acute and convalescent COVID-19 was sourced from the United States, Italy and Spain. Sources were T cells, B-cell-depleted T cells, or PBMCs; the material itself was cDNA or gDNA.

The method was immunoSEQ multiplex PCR; TCRdb's version includes in-frame clones alone and lacks a portion of them. The repertoire consists of roughly 380,000 clones, with approximately 90% occurring once and the leading ten covering about 1.6%. The V segment lost 4 bases and the J segment 5 bases; nucleotides outside the gene matches: 3. Germline V gene lookup returns CDR1 SGHDN and CDR2 FVKESK. The CDR3 loop spans 13 amino acids. Patients at the Seattle site were enrolled during active infection and followed longitudinally. The clonotype was recovered from a woman aged 40 to 55 with COVID-19, enrolled during active disease. The rearrangement joins TRBV14 to TRBJ2-7; TRBD1 matches 9 bases. Sequenced: peripheral blood. The DNA of the CDR3 is TGTGCCAGCAGCCGGGACAGGGCCAACGAGCAGTACTTC. Translating it yields CASSRDRANEQYF. Drawing the rest from reference TRBV14 and TRBJ2-7, the complete variable domain is EAGVTQFPSHSVIEKGQTVTLRCDPISGHDNLYWYRRVMGKEIKFLLHFVKESKQDESGMPNNRFLAERTGGTYSTLKVQPAELEDSGVYFCASSRDRANEQYFGPGTRLTVT.